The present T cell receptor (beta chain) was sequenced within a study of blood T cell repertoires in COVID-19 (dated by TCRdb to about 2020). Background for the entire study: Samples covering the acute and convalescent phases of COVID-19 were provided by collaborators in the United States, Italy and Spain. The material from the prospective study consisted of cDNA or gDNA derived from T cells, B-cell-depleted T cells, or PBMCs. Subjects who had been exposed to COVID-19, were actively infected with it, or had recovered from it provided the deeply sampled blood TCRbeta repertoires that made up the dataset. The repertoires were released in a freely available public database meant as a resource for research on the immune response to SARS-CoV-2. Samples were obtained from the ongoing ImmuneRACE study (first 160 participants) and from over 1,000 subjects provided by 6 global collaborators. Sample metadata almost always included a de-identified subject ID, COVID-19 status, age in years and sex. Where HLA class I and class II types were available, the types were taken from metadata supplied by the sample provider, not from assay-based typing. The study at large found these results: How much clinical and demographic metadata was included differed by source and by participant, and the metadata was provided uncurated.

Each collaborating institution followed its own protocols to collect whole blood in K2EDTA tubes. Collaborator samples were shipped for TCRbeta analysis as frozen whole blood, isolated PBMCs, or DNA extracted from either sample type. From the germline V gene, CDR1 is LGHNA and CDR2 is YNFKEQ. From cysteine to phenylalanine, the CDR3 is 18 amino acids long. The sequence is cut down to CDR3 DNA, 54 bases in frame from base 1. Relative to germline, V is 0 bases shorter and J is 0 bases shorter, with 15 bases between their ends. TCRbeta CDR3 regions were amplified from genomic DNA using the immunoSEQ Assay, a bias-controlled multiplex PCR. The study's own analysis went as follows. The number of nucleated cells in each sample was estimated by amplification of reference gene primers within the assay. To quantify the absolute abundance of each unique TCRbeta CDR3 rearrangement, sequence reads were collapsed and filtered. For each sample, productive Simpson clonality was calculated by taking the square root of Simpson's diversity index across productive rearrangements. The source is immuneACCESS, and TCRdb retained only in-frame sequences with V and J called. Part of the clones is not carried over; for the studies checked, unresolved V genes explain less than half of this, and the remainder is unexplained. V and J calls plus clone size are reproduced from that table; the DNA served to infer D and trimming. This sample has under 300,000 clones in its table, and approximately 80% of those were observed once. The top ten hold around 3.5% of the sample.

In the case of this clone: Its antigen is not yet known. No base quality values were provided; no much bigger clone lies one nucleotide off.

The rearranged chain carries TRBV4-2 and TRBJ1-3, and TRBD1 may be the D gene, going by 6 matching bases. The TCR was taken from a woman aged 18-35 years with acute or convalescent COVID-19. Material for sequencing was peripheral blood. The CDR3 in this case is CASSQDVGGSYSGNTIYF. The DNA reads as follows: TGTGCCAGCAGCCAAGATGTTGGGGGCAGCTACTCTGGAAACACCATATATTTT.